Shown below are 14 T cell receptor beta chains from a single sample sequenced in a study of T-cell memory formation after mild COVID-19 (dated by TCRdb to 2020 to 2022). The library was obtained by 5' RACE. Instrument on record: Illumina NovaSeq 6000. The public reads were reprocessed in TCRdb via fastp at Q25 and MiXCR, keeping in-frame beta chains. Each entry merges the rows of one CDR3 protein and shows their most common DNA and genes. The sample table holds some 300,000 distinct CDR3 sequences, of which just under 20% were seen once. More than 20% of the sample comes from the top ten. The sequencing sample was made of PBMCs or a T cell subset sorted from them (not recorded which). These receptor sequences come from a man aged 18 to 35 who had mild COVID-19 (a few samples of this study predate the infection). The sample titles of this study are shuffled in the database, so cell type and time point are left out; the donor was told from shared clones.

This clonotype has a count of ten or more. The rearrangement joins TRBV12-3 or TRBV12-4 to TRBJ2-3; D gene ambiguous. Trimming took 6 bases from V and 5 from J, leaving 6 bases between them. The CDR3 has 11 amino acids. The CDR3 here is CASRDRDTQYF. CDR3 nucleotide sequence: TGTGCCAGCAGAGACCGAGATACGCAGTATTTT.

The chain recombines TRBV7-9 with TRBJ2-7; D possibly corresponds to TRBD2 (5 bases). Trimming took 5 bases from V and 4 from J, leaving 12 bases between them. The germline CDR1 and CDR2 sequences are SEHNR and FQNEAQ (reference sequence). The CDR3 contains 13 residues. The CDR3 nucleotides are TGTGCCAGCAGCCCACGAGGGCAGTACGAGCAGTACGTC. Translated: CASSPRGQYEQYV.

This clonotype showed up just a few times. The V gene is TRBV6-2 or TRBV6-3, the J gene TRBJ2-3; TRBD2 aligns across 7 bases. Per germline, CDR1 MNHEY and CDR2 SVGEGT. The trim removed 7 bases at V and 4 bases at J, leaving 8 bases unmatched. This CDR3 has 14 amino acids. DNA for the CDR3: TGTGCCAGCAAGGGCGGGGGAGGGCCAGATACGCAGTATTTT. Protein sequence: CASKGGGGPDTQYF.

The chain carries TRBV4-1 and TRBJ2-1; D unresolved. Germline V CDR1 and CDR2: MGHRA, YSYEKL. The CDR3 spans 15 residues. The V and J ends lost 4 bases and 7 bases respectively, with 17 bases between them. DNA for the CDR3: TGCGCCAGCAGCCCGGACGGGTCCCCTGGGAATGAGCAGTTCTTC. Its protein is CASSPDGSPGNEQFF.

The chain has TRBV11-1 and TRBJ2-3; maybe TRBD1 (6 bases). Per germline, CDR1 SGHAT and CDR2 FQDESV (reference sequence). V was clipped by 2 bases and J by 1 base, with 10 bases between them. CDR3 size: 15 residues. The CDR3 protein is CASSLKGQRTDTQYF. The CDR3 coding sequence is TGTGCCAGCAGCTTAAAAGGACAGCGCACAGATACGCAGTATTTT.

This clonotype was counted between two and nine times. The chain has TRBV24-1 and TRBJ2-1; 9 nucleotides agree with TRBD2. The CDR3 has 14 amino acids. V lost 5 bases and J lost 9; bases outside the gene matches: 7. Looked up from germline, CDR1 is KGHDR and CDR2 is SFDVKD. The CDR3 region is CATSAAGGPGEQFF. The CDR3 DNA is TGTGCCACCAGTGCCGCGGGGGGGCCTGGTGAGCAGTTCTTC.

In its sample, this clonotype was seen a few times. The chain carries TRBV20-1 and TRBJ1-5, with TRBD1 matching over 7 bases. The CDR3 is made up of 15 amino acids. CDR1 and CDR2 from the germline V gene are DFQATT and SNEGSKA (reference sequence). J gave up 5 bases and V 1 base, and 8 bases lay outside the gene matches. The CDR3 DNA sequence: TGCAGTGCTAGAGGACCGGACAGGCAGCATCAGCCCCAGCATTTT. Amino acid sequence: CSARGPDRQHQPQHF.

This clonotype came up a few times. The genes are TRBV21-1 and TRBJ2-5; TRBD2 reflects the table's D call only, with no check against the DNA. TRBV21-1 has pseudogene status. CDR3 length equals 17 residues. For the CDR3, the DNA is TGTGCCAGCAGAGATAGCGGGGGGGCCCCTAGGCAAGAGACCCAGTACTTC. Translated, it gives CASRDSGGAPRQETQYF.

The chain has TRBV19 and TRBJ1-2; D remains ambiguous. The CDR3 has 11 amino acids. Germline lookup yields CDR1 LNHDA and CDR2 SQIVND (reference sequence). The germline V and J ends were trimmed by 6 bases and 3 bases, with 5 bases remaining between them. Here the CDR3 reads CASRRYYGYTF. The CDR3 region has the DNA TGTGCCAGTAGGCGTTACTATGGCTACACCTTC. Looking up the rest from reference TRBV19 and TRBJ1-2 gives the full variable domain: DGGITQSPKYLFRKEGQNVTLSCEQNLNHDAMYWYRQDPGQGLRLIYYSQIVNDFQKGDIAEGYSVSREKKESFPLTVTSAQKNPTAFYLCASRRYYGYTFGSGTRLTVV.

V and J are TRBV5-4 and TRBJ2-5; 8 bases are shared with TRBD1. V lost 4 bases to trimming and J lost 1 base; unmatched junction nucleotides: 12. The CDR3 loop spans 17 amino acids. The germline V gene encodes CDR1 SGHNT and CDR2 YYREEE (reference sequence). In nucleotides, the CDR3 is TGTGCCAGCAGCCGGGGACAGGCCCTGCCCCTCCAAGAGACCCAGTACTTC. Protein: CASSRGQALPLQETQYF.

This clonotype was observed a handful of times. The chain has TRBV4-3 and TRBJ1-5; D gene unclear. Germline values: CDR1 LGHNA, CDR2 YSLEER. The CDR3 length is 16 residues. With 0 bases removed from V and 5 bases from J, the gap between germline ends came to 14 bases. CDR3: CASSQDLWSGDQPQHF. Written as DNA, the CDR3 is TGCGCCAGCAGCCAAGATCTTTGGTCAGGCGATCAGCCCCAGCATTTT.

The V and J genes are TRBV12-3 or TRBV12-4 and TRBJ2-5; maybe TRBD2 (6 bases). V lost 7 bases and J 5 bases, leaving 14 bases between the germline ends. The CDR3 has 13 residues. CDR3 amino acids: CASKLEGSETQYF. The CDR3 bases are TGTGCCAGCAAGTTGGAGGGGAGCGAGACCCAGTACTTC.

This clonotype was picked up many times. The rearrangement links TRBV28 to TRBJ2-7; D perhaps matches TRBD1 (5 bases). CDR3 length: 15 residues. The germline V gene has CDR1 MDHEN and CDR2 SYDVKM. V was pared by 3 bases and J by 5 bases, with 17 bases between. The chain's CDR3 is CASSFFRQGGHEQYV. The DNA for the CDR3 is TGTGCCAGCAGTTTCTTCCGGCAGGGTGGACACGAGCAGTACGTC.

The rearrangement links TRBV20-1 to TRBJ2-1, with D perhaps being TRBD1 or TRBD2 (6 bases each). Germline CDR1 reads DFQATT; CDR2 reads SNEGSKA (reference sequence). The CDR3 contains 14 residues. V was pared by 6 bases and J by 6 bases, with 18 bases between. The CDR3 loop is CSAPAERGVNEQFF. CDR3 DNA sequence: TGCAGTGCACCCGCGGAGAGGGGGGTCAATGAGCAGTTCTTC.